This TCR beta chain was identified during a study of OX40 agonist ivuxolimab in advanced cancers. The overall study: Clinicians treated patients with ivuxolimab, an agonistic anti-OX40 (CD134) antibody. Findings of the study overall: The study did not work out the antigen specificity of the expanded peripheral T cells. Expanded clones were, on average, more numerous among CD8+ T cells than CD4+.

About this clone: The target antigen is unknown.

Data came from immunoSEQ multiplex PCR; TCRdb stores just in-frame clones and leaves some out. The sample records 20,000 to 30,000 clones, approximately 91% being singletons. This CDR3 comprises 13 residues. Trimming cost V 5 bases and J 5 bases, with 10 bases left between them. Germline CDR1 and CDR2: SGHTA and FQGTGA. The specimen was CD4+ or CD8+ T cells sorted from blood, collected in a trial of the OX40 agonist ivuxolimab. This chain joins TRBV7-3 and TRBJ2-1, with D unresolved. This TCR was recovered from an adult with an advanced solid tumor such as melanoma, head and neck, liver or kidney cancer. In DNA form, the CDR3 reads TGTGCCAGCAGCCCCGGCAAAGACAATGAGCAGTTCTTC. Amino acid sequence: CASSPGKDNEQFF.